These 5 T cell receptor beta chains originate from one sample sequenced in a study of T-cell reconstitution after alpha-beta-depleted transplantation in children. It was with unique molecular identifiers that the TCRbeta library was prepared. TCRdb re-derived calls from the PCR reads in MiXCR, one entry per CDR3 protein. The profile shows some 240,000 distinct CDR3 sequences, around 8.9% of them singletons. The sample was PBMCs from the stem cell graft donor, taken from the stem cell graft. These receptors all come from a human donor who donated a stem cell graft to a child with SCID.

The sample holds many counts of this clonotype. V usage is TRBV28 and J usage is TRBJ2-3; the match to TRBD1 covers 7 bases. This CDR3 has 15 amino acids. Germline trimming cut 6 bases from V and 0 bases from J; bases unmatched to any gene: 6. Germline CDR1 and CDR2: MDHEN and SYDVKM. CDR3 residues: CASRRQGSSTDTQYF. CDR3 nucleotides: TGTGCCAGCAGGCGACAGGGTAGTAGCACAGATACGCAGTATTTT. The whole variable domain, remainder taken from reference TRBV28 and TRBJ2-3, is DVKVTQSSRYLVKRTGEKVFLECVQDMDHENMFWYRQDPGLGLRLIYFSYDVKMKEKGDIPEGYSVSREKKERFSLILESASTNQTSMYLCASRRQGSSTDTQYFGPGTRLTVL.

This chain uses TRBV5-1 with TRBJ2-1, with 12 nucleotides matching TRBD2. The DNA end lines up better with TRBJ2-7; the J call may be wrong. The CDR3 consists of 14 residues. Germline CDR1 and CDR2: SGHRS and YFSETQ. The CDR3 protein is CASSSGLAGNEQYF. CDR3 in DNA: TGCGCCAGCAGCTCGGGACTAGCGGGCAATGAGCAGTACTTC.

This clonotype was seen ten or more times. V is TRBV27 and J is TRBJ1-2; TRBD1 is a possible D gene (5 bases). Germline V gives CDR1 MNHEY, CDR2 SMNVEV (reference sequence). Trimming took off 0 bases at V and 5 bases at J, with 13 bases between the two ends. This CDR3 comprises 15 residues. The CDR3 DNA follows: TGTGCCAGCAGTTTATCTTTCCGGGGGGAGTATGGCTACACCTTC. Translated: CASSLSFRGEYGYTF.

This clonotype was seen many times. This chain connects TRBV7-2 to TRBJ1-5; weak D call: TRBD1 (5 bases). The CDR3 contains 16 residues. Germline values: CDR1 SGHTA, CDR2 FQGNSA. The V end was cut by 4 bases, the J end by 0 bases, with 13 bases between. The CDR3 is CASSSDRGLSNQPQHF. The CDR3 DNA reads TGTGCCAGCAGCTCCGATAGGGGTCTTAGCAATCAGCCCCAGCATTTT.

The chain has TRBV12-3 or TRBV12-4 and TRBJ2-3; 7 bases agree with TRBD1. After removal of 1 base from V and 2 bases from J, the junction contained 6 bases not matched to a gene. This CDR3 spans 16 amino acids. The CDR3 protein is CASSLGQGEITDTQYF. The CDR3 nucleotides read TGTGCCAGCAGTTTAGGACAGGGAGAGATCACAGATACGCAGTATTTT.